Described below is a single T cell receptor beta chain sequence and its context. Its target is not known. The data stem from a study of cytomegalovirus exposure and HLA in healthy donors. As for the study in general: The roughly 120 million unique TCR beta sequences, from 150 million to 200 million T cells, were found by an earlier analysis. Study-wide results and limits: With later analysis, a missense DCLRE1C variant became linked to TCR beta V- and J-gene trimming. What TCR beta sequences reportedly achieved was accurate prediction of HLA-A and HLA-B alleles in most subjects.

The germline CDR1 and CDR2 sequences are SGHNT and YYREEE (reference sequence). CDR3 length: 14 amino acids. V was trimmed by 4 bases and J by 0 bases, leaving 11 bases between them. The primer mix had 60 Vbeta and 13 Jbeta primers. Measured with immunoSEQ multiplex PCR; TCRdb has only the in-frame clones, and not every one. The specimen's table records tens of thousands of clones. This receptor was identified in a man aged 35-49 years in good health and CMV-seronegative. The specimen sequenced was PBMCs. The J gene is TRBJ2-7, the V gene TRBV5-4; no reliable D call. The CDR3 DNA reads TGTGCCAGCAGCGTGGACGGGTTCTCCTACGAGCAGTACTTC. This translates into CASSVDGFSYEQYF.